This T cell receptor (beta chain) was captured in a study of beta chain features in type 1 diabetes (dated by TCRdb to 2017 to 2018). For the wider study: No differences in mean age, gender distribution, total cell number or subset yield were found between patients and healthy donors. A total of 100 million to 110 million sorted cells were examined across all samples, and a strong correlation was observed between cell number per subset and RNA yield. In the study, TCRB repertoires of sorted circulating CD4+ T cell subsets from recently diagnosed type 1 diabetes patients were compared with those of matched healthy donors. Regulatory and stem cell-like memory subsets were obtained from only 8 patients and roughly eight healthy donors, while naive and central memory subsets were obtained from all 28 donors. The study at large found these results: Because small numbers of individuals were included in the HLA sub-analyses, any influence of HLA type on TCRB rearrangement was left unresolved. Naive, central memory and regulatory TCRB repertoires appeared to be more alike among patients than among healthy donors. Because cDNA was sequenced instead of genomic DNA, highly expressing activated cells could be over-represented, though the groups showed no difference in activation or CD3 levels. Fewer insertions and more nucleotide deletions at VDJ recombination sites were observed in patients with type 1 diabetes, implying thymic rearrangement abnormalities. PCR may preferentially amplify shorter templates, but because patient and control samples were amplified and corrected together, any resulting skew would affect both groups equally. Type 1 diabetes patients showed a moderate but significant shortening of TCRB CDR3 length in all four CD4+ subsets.

The CDR3 sequence holds 17 residues, the cysteine and phenylalanine included. Just CDR3 DNA is preserved here, 51 bases in frame from base 1. V lost 3 bases and J lost 4 bases; the stretch between them is 19 bases long. The germline V gene (reference sequence) provides CDR1 LNHDA and CDR2 SQIVND. The High Capacity cDNA Reverse Transcription Kit was used to reverse transcribe all of the isolated RNA, meaning that expressed TCRB transcripts were what got sequenced. Deep immunoSEQ sequencing was applied to naive, central memory and regulatory T cell samples, giving an average of roughly 3.5 million total reads per sample. After sorted cells were lysed in RLT buffer, RNA was extracted with DNase-treated RNeasy Micro or Mini kits, with the choice depending on cell number. To prevent cross-contamination, every cell subset was processed on its own, while patient and healthy donor samples were processed together. TCRB sequences were amplified from cDNA with the immunoSEQ multiplex PCR, producing 87-bp fragments spanning the CDR3 region. The amplicons were sequenced using the Illumina HiSeq platform. Per the source publication's procedure: PCR bias was computationally corrected using synthetic template baselines, reads within Hamming distance 2 were collapsed, and singletons that could not be merged were discarded. Reads were aligned against IMGT so that V, D and J genes, CDR3 length and insertions or deletions at six rearrangement sites could be assigned. Within each subset, clonotype counts were normalized to the number of sorted cells before true diversity and Gini coefficients were calculated with the tcR R package. The overlap coefficient, calculated on TCRB nucleotide sequences, was used to quantify repertoire sharing. As stored in TCRdb, this immuneACCESS dataset retains in-frame rearrangements with V and J assigned. A fraction of the clones does not appear; measured against another copy, unresolved V genes explain less than half of the discrepancy, and the remainder lacks a known reason. That table supplies the V and J calls and clone size; D and trimming were determined from the DNA. The sample table lists 100,000 to 150,000 clones, about a sixth of them with a count of one. 2.3% of the sample rests with the top ten.

This clone was seen a handful of times. The clone's antigen remains unknown. Nothing much larger sits one base from this clone, and base qualities are not available. A single peripheral blood draw of around 120 mL on average was collected from each donor into heparinised tubes. A BD FACSAria II and a panel including CD45RO, CCR7, CD25, CD127, CD95 and CD27 were used to sort naive, central memory, regulatory and stem cell-like memory CD4+ T cells. All sorted populations exceeded 95% purity. PBMCs were isolated immediately by Lymphoprep density gradient centrifugation and stained directly without culture. To minimize batch effects, samples were stained and sorted in pairs, one healthy donor with one patient per experiment.

The chain is made from TRBV19 and TRBJ2-1, with the D assignment possibly TRBD1 or TRBD2, given 6 matching bases for each. Sequencing used central memory CD4+ T cells from blood. The receptor's source is a young man with type 1 diabetes. The nucleotides are TGTGCCAGTAGTATGACAATGGGCGGGACAATTTACAATGAGCAGTTCTTC. This yields the protein CASSMTMGGTIYNEQFF. Extended through the reference TRBV19 and TRBJ2-1 proteins, this CDR3 yields the full variable domain: DGGITQSPKYLFRKEGQNVTLSCEQNLNHDAMYWYRQDPGQGLRLIYYSQIVNDFQKGDIAEGYSVSREKKESFPLTVTSAQKNPTAFYLCASSMTMGGTIYNEQFFGPGTRLTVL.